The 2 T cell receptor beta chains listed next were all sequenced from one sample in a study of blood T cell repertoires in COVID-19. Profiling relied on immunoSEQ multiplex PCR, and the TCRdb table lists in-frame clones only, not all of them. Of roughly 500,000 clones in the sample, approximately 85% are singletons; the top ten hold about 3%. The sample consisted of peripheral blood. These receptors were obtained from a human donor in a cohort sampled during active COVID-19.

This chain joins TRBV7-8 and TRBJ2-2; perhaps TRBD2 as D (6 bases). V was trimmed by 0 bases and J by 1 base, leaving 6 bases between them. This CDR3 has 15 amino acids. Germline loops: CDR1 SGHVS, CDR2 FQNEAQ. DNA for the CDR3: TGTGCCAGCAGCTTAGCTAGCGGGAACACCGGGGAGCTGTTTTTT. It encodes CASSLASGNTGELFF.

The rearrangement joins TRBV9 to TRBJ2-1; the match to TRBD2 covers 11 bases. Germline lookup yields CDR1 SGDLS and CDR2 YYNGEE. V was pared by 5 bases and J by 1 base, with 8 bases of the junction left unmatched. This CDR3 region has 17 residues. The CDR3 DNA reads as TGTGCCAGCAGTGCTTCGACTAGCGGGAATTCCTACAATGAGCAGTTCTTC. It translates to CASSASTSGNSYNEQFF.